This passage covers 8 T cell receptor beta chains from one sample sequenced in a study of cytomegalovirus exposure and HLA in healthy donors. PCR employed 60 Vbeta and 13 Jbeta primers. Only in-frame clones appear in the TCRdb table, and some are missing; sequencing was by immunoSEQ multiplex PCR. The data hold 140,000 to 150,000 clones, with about 82% observed a single time. The sample taken for sequencing was PBMCs. The receptor source for this set is a male donor in good health and CMV-seronegative.

This clone has just a few counts. The J gene is TRBJ1-2, the V gene TRBV5-1, with 9 bases identical to TRBD1. Germline values: CDR1 SGHRS, CDR2 YFSETQ. There are 15 residues in the CDR3. V shed 2 bases and J 4 bases; nucleotides not matched to a gene: 6. CDR3 in amino acids: CASSFSGQGTYGYTF. In DNA form, the CDR3 reads TGCGCCAGCAGCTTTTCTGGACAGGGGACCTATGGCTACACCTTC.

V and J are TRBV18 and TRBJ2-7, with TRBD1 matching over 10 bases. The CDR3 has 16 residues. The V gene's germline CDR1 is KGHSH and CDR2 LQKENI. Germline trimming cut 1 base from V and 3 bases from J; bases unmatched to any gene: 6. The CDR3 loop is CASSPLPTGGSYEQYF. The CDR3 coding sequence is TGTGCCAGCTCACCACTGCCGACAGGGGGCAGCTACGAGCAGTACTTC.

The chain couples TRBV13 to TRBJ1-1; 8 bases fit TRBD1. The ends lost 3 bases at V and 5 bases at J; junction bases unmatched: 14. CDR3 size: 17 residues. The germline CDR1 and CDR2 sequences are PRHDT and FYEKMQ (reference sequence). The CDR3 loop is CASSFFGQGGMLTEAFF. The CDR3 coding sequence is TGTGCCAGCAGCTTTTTCGGACAGGGAGGGATGTTGACTGAAGCTTTCTTT. The whole variable domain, remainder taken from reference TRBV13 and TRBJ1-1, is AAGVIQSPRHLIKEKRETATLKCYPIPRHDTVYWYQQGPGQDPQFLISFYEKMQSDKGSIPDRFSAQQFSDYHSELNMSSLELGDSALYFCASSFFGQGGMLTEAFFGQGTRLTVV.

The chain couples TRBV5-1 to TRBJ2-4, with 8 bases fitting TRBD1. The CDR3 spans 16 residues. Germline V lookup: CDR1 SGHRS, CDR2 YFSETQ. Unmatched junction bases numbered 3, after V lost 1 base and J lost 0 bases. CDR3 in DNA: TGCGCCAGCAGCTTGTGGGGACAGGTAGCCAAAAACATTCAGTACTTC. Translating it yields CASSLWGQVAKNIQYF.

This clone was found a few times. The V and J genes are TRBV5-1 and TRBJ2-5; 7 nucleotides match TRBD2. This CDR3 is 15 amino acids long. Germline loops: CDR1 SGHRS, CDR2 YFSETQ. Trimming at V came to 0 bases and at J to 0 bases, leaving 2 bases not matched to a gene. In nucleotides, the CDR3 is TGCGCCAGCAGCTTGGACGGGACTAACCAAGAGACCCAGTACTTC. Encoded protein: CASSLDGTNQETQYF.

The chain links TRBV27 to TRBJ2-1; the match to TRBD2 covers 8 bases. Germline CDR1 is MNHEY and CDR2 is SMNVEV (reference sequence). The CDR3 is made up of 14 amino acids. V dropped 6 bases and J dropped 8; count of bases not matched to a gene: 9. The CDR3: CASRLRAGVYEQFF. The CDR3, as DNA: TGTGCCAGCAGACTAAGAGCGGGAGTCTATGAGCAGTTCTTC.

The rearrangement uses TRBV9 and TRBJ2-2; 8 bases are shared with TRBD1. The J segment lost 6 bases and the V segment lost 4 bases, leaving 8 bases of the junction unmatched. CDR1 and CDR2 (germline): SGDLS, YYNGEE. This CDR3 is built from 15 residues. CDR3 DNA: TGTGCCAGCAGCCCCCGGACAGGGCCACCCGGGGAGCTGTTTTTT. This translates into CASSPRTGPPGELFF.

V usage is TRBV28 and J usage is TRBJ2-7; TRBD1 might be the D (6 bases). Germline V gene data show CDR1 as MDHEN and CDR2 as SYDVKM. The ends were cut back, 6 bases at V and 7 bases at J, with 13 bases in the middle. CDR3 length: 12 amino acids. CDR3 sequence (DNA): TGTGCCAGCAGGTCAGGGGACACGGAGCAGTACTTC. It codes for CASRSGDTEQYF.